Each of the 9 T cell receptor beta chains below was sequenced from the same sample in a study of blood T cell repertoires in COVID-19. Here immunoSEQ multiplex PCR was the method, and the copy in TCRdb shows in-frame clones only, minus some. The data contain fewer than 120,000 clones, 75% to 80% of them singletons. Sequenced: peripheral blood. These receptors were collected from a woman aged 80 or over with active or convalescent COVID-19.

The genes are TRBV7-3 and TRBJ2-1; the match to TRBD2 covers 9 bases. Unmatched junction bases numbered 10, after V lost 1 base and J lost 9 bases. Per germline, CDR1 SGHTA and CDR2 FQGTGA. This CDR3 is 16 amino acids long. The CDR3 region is CASSLIGREGRGEQFF. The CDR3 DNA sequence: TGTGCCAGCAGCTTAATAGGGCGGGAGGGCCGCGGTGAGCAGTTCTTC.

The CDR3 DNA is TGTGCCAGCAGCGTAGAGGATGTCGGGAGGGAGCTGTTTTTT. Amino acids: CASSVEDVGRELFF. This chain links TRBV9 with TRBJ2-2, with a tentative D call TRBD2 (5 bases). Germline CDR1 reads SGDLS; CDR2 reads YYNGEE. Trimming pared 0 bases from V and 9 bases from J, leaving 12 bases between. CDR3 length: 14 amino acids. Filled out from reference TRBV9 and TRBJ2-2, the complete variable domain reads DSGVTQTPKHLITATGQRVTLRCSPRSGDLSVYWYQQSLDQGLQFLIQYYNGEERAKGNILERFSAQQFPDLHSELNLSSLELGDSALYFCASSVEDVGRELFFGEGSRLTVL.

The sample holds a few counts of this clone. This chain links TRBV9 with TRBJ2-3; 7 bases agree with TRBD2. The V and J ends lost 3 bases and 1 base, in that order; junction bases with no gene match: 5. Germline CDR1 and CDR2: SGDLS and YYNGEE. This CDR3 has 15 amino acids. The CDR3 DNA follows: TGTGCCAGCAGCGGTAGCGGGCGGCGCACAGATACGCAGTATTTT. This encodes CASSGSGRRTDTQYF. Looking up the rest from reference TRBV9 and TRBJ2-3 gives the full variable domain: DSGVTQTPKHLITATGQRVTLRCSPRSGDLSVYWYQQSLDQGLQFLIQYYNGEERAKGNILERFSAQQFPDLHSELNLSSLELGDSALYFCASSGSGRRTDTQYFGPGTRLTVL.

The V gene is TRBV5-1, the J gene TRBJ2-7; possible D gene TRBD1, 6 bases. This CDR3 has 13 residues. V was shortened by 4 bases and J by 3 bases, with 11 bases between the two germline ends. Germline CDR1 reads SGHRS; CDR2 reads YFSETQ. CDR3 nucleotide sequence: TGCGCCAGCAGCAACGGACAGAACTACGAGCAGTACTTC. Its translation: CASSNGQNYEQYF.

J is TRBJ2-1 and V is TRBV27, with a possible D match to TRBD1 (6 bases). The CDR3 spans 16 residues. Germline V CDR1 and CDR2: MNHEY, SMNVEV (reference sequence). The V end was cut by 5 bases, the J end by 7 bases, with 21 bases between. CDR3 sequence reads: CASSATGPVRLNEQFF. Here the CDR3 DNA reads TGTGCCAGCAGTGCAACAGGGCCTGTACGACTTAATGAGCAGTTCTTC.

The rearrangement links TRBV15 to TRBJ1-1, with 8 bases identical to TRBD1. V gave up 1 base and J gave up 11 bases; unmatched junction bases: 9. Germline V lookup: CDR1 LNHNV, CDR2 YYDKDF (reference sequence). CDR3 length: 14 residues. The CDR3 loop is CATSRARGGDRAFF. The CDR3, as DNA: TGTGCCACCAGCAGAGCCAGAGGGGGGGACAGGGCTTTCTTT. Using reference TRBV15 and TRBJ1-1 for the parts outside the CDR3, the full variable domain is DAMVIQNPRYQVTQFGKPVTLSCSQTLNHNVMYWYQQKSSQAPKLLFHYYDKDFNNEADTPDNFQSRRPNTSFCFLDIRSPGLGDTAMYLCATSRARGGDRAFFGQGTRLTVV.

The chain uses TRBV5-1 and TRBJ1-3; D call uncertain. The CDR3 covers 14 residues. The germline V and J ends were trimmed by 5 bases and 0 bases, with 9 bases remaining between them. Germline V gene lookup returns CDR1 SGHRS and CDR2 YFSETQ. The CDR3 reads CASSAVSSGNTIYF. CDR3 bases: TGCGCCAGCAGTGCAGTAAGCTCTGGAAACACCATATATTTT.

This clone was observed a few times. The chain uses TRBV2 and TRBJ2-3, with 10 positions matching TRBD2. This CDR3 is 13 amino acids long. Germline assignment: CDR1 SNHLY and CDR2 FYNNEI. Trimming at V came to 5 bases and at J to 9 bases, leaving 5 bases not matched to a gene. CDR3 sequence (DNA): TGTGCCAGCAGTAGCGGGGGGGGAGGGACGCAGTATTTT. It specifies CASSSGGGGTQYF.

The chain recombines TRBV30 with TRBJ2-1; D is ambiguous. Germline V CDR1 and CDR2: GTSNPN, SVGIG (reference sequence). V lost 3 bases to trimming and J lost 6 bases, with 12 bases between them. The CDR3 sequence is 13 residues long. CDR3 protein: CAWRPSRFNEQFF. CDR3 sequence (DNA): TGTGCCTGGAGACCCTCTAGGTTCAATGAGCAGTTCTTC.